These 14 T cell receptor beta chains share one sample of origin, sequenced in a study of blood T cell repertoires in COVID-19. Profiled with immunoSEQ multiplex PCR; TCRdb holds only in-frame clones, not every one. The repertoire includes tens of thousands of clones, approximately 82% of them detected once, and approximately 6.3% sits in the top ten. Sequenced material: peripheral blood. Receptors were obtained from a human donor in a cohort sampled during active or convalescent COVID-19.

The J gene is TRBJ2-2, the V gene TRBV5-6; 8 bases map to TRBD1. The CDR3 is made up of 16 amino acids. Germline V CDR1 and CDR2: SGHDT, YYEEEE. Trimming at V came to 4 bases and at J to 6 bases, leaving 11 bases not matched to a gene. DNA of the CDR3: TGTGCCAGCAGCGTTGGACAGGGCATAAGGGCCGGGGAGCTGTTTTTT. It specifies CASSVGQGIRAGELFF. Supplemented by reference TRBV5-6 and TRBJ2-2, the full variable domain reads DAGVTQSPTHLIKTRGQQVTLRCSPKSGHDTVSWYQQALGQGPQFIFQYYEEEERQRGNFPDRFSGHQFPNYSSELNVNALLLGDSALYLCASSVGQGIRAGELFFGEGSRLTVL.

The chain carries TRBV24-1 and TRBJ2-2, with D perhaps matching TRBD2 (5 bases). V was cut by 9 bases and J by 2 bases, with 12 bases left in between. CDR3 size: 14 residues. CDR1 and CDR2 from the germline V gene are KGHDR and SFDVKD. CDR3 in amino acids: CATEGEVNTGELFF. The DNA for the CDR3 is TGTGCCACCGAGGGCGAGGTAAACACCGGGGAGCTGTTTTTT.

The V call is TRBV15, the J call TRBJ1-2, with D unresolved. The CDR3 runs 14 residues. V was cut by 1 base and J by 4 bases, with 10 bases left in between. Looked up from germline, CDR1 is LNHNV and CDR2 is YYDKDF (reference sequence). In DNA, the CDR3 is TGTGCCACCAGCAGAGGTAACTGGGCCTATGGCTACACCTTC. Protein sequence: CATSRGNWAYGYTF.

The chain carries TRBV12-2 and TRBJ2-3; TRBD2, the D gene given by the table, was not confirmed from the DNA. TRBV12-2 is noted as a pseudogene. This CDR3 is built from 20 residues. The CDR3 sequence: CASRLDGGTSGPSSTDTQYF. The CDR3 DNA follows: TGTGCAAGTCGCTTAGATGGTGGGACTAGCGGGCCTTCTAGCACAGATACGCAGTATTTT.

This rearrangement joins TRBV18 to TRBJ1-3; the match to TRBD1 covers 8 bases. V lost 3 bases, J lost 2 bases, and 12 bases stayed unmatched. This CDR3 is built from 18 residues. The germline CDR1 and CDR2 sequences are KGHSH and LQKENI. As DNA, the CDR3 is TGTGCCAGCTCACCTCCGAAGTCCGGGACAGGTGCTGGAAACACCATATATTTT. Translating gives CASSPPKSGTGAGNTIYF.

V is TRBV3-1 (or the pseudogene TRBV3-2) and J is TRBJ1-1, with a possible D match to TRBD1 (5 bases). This CDR3 comprises 18 residues. The V end was cut by 0 bases, the J end by 3 bases, with 20 bases between. The V gene's germline CDR1 is LGHDT and CDR2 YNNKEL (reference sequence). The chain's CDR3 is CASSQDTAGWVEDTEAFF. CDR3 coding DNA: TGTGCCAGCAGCCAAGATACAGCAGGGTGGGTAGAGGACACTGAAGCTTTCTTT.

The chain uses TRBV15 and TRBJ1-2, with D uncertain. V was shortened by 0 bases and J by 1 base, with 6 bases between the two germline ends. This CDR3 is built from 14 residues. CDR1 and CDR2 (germline): LNHNV, YYDKDF (reference sequence). CDR3 protein: CATSRDEFNYGYTF. CDR3 bases: TGTGCCACCAGCAGAGATGAGTTTAACTATGGCTACACCTTC.

As DNA, the CDR3 is TGTGCCATCAGTGACTCCCGTAGGGGGGGCCCGAAGACCCAGTACTTC. It specifies CAISDSRRGGPKTQYF. The chain employs TRBV10-3 and TRBJ2-5; D may be TRBD2 (7 bases). The V end lost 3 bases, the J end lost 6 bases, and 20 bases lay between the germline ends. Germline CDR1 is ENHRY and CDR2 is SYGVKD. The CDR3 runs 16 residues.

This chain connects TRBV7-3 to TRBJ2-2; a weak D match, TRBD2 (6 bases). The germline gives CDR1 SGHTA, CDR2 FQGTGA. Deletions cut 4 bases from V and 7 bases from J, with 16 bases between. The CDR3 length is 15 residues. The CDR3: CASSSSGLPFGELFF. CDR3 DNA sequence: TGTGCCAGCAGCTCCTCGGGACTCCCCTTCGGGGAGCTGTTTTTT.

The genes are TRBV27 and TRBJ1-6; a possible D gene is TRBD1 (5 bases). The CDR3 has 14 residues. The germline V gene encodes CDR1 MNHEY and CDR2 SMNVEV (reference sequence). Between the trimmed V and J ends, which lost 0 bases and 6 bases, there was a span of 6 bases. In DNA, the CDR3 is TGTGCCAGCAGTTTATCGGGGGGTAATTCACCCCTCCACTTT. Translating it yields CASSLSGGNSPLHF.

DNA for the CDR3: TGTGCCAGCAGTTCGCTAACTAGCGGGGGGTACGGTGAGCAGTTCTTC. It translates to CASSSLTSGGYGEQFF. The chain uses TRBV27 and TRBJ2-1; 12 positions agree with TRBD2. Germline V gene sequence: CDR1 MNHEY, CDR2 SMNVEV (reference sequence). Trimming at V came to 4 bases and at J to 9 bases, leaving 10 bases not matched to a gene. The CDR3 spans 16 residues.

The J gene is TRBJ1-4, the V gene TRBV12-5; the match to TRBD1 covers 7 bases. Per germline, CDR1 LGHNT and CDR2 FRNRAP. This CDR3 comprises 15 residues. Trimming took 1 base from V and 5 from J; bases not matched to a gene: 4. CDR3 nucleotide sequence: TGTGCTAGTGGTTTGGGGGACAGTATAAATGAAAAACTGTTTTTT. Translation gives CASGLGDSINEKLFF.

As for this clone: The junction differs from germline at one of its ends, possibly a read error. The V call is TRBV2, the J call TRBJ2-4; D is possibly TRBD1 (6 bases). Germline CDR1 is SNHLY and CDR2 is FYNNEI. The CDR3 runs to 13 residues. Here the CDR3 DNA reads TGTGCCAGCTCCAGGGGAGCCCAAAACATTCAGTACTTC. It translates to CASSRGAQNIQYF.

The rearrangement links TRBV7-8 to TRBJ1-3; possibly TRBD1 for D (6 bases). The germline V and J ends were trimmed by 4 bases and 3 bases, with 10 bases remaining between them. Germline CDR1 SGHVS, CDR2 FQNEAQ. CDR3 length: 14 residues. The DNA for the CDR3 is TGTGCCAGCAGCTCCCAGGGGTTTGGAAACACCATATATTTT. Translated, it gives CASSSQGFGNTIYF.